This T cell receptor beta chain was sequenced for a study of T cell repertoires in cytomegalovirus infection. The CDR3 loop spans 14 amino acids. Germline V gene data show CDR1 as MNHEY and CDR2 as SMNVEV (reference sequence). Trimming cost V 6 bases and J 7 bases; bases outside gene matches: 6. TCRdb independently ran MiXCR on the reads; one entry per CDR3 protein. The repertoire holds about 770,000 distinct CDR3 sequences, with 25% to 35% as singletons. This clonotype was found many times. What it binds is unknown. This sample comprised cultured CD8+ T cells from PBMCs, obtained from culture after CMV antigen stimulation. The chain joins TRBV27 to TRBJ2-1; TRBD1 matches at 10 bases. The clonotype comes from a human donor in good health (CMV status not recorded). Some clones in this sample may be carry-over from other donors' samples. CDR3 DNA: TGTGCCAGCAGCTTGGGACAGGGGAATAATGAGCAGTTCTTC. This codes for CASSLGQGNNEQFF.